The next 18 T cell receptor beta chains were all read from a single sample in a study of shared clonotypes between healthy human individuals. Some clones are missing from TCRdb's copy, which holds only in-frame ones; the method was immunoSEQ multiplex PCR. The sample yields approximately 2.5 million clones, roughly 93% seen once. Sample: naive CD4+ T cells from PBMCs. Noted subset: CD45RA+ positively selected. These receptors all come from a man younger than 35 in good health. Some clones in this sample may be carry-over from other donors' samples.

As DNA, the CDR3 is TGTGCCAGCAGCCACCGCCTTTTGGAAAAACAGGGCTATGGCTACACCTTC. Its translation is CASSHRLLEKQGYGYTF. This chain joins TRBV7-8 and TRBJ1-2; a possible D gene is TRBD1 (6 bases). The germline V gene has CDR1 SGHVS and CDR2 FQNEAQ. V was trimmed by 5 bases and J by 4 bases, leaving 23 bases between them. This CDR3 region has 17 residues.

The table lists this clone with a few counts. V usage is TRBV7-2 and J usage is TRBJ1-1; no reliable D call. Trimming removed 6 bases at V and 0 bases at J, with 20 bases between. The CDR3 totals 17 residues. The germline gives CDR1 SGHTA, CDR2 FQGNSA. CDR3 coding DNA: TGTGCCAGCAGTCTTCCTCGGCACAGACCGATGAACACTGAAGCTTTCTTT. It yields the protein CASSLPRHRPMNTEAFF.

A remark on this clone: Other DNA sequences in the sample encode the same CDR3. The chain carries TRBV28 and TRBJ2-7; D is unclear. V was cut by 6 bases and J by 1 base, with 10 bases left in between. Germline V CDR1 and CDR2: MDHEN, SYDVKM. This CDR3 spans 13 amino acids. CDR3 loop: CASSPGRSYEQYF. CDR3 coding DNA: TGTGCCAGCAGCCCCGGTAGGTCCTACGAGCAGTACTTC.

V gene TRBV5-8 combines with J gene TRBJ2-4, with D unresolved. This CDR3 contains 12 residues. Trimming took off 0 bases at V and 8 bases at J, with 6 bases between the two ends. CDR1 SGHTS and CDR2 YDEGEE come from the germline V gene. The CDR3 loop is CASSLVWDIQYF. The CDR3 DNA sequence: TGTGCCAGCAGCTTGGTGTGGGACATTCAGTACTTC.

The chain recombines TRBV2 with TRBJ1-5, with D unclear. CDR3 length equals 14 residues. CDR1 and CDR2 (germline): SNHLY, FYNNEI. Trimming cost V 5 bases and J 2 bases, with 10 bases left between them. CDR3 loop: CASSRVVGNQPQHF. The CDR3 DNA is TGTGCCAGCAGTCGGGTCGTTGGCAATCAGCCCCAGCATTTT. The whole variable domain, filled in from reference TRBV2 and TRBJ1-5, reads EPEVTQTPSHQVTQMGQEVILRCVPISNHLYFYWYRQILGQKVEFLVSFYNNEISEKSEIFDDQFSVERPDGSNFTLKIRSTKLEDSAMYFCASSRVVGNQPQHFGDGTRLSIL.

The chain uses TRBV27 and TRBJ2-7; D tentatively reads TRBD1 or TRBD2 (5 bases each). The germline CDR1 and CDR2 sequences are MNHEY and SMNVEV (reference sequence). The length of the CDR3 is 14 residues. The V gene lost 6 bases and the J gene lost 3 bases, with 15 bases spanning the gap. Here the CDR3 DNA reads TGTGCCAGCAGGACCCGGGACGGGGACTACGAGCAGTACTTC. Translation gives CASRTRDGDYEQYF.

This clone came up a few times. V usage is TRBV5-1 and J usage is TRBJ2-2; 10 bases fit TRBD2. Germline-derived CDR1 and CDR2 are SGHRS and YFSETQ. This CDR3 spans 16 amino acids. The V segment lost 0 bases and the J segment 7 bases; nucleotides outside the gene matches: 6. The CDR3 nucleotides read TGCGCCAGCAGCTTGGGACTAGCGGGTCTAATCGGGGAGCTGTTTTTT. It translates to CASSLGLAGLIGELFF.

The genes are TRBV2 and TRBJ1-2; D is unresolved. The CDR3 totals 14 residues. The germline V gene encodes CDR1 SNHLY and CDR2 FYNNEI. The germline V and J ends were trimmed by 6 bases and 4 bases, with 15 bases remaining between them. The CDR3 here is CASSGPDRSYGYTF. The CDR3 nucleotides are TGTGCCAGCAGCGGGCCCGATAGGAGCTATGGCTACACCTTC.

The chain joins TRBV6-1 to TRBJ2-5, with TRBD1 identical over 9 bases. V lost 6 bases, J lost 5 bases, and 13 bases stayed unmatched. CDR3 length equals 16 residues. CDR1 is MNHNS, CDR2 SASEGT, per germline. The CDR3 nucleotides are TGTGCCAGCAGGGAATCCGGGGACAGGGTGAGGGAGACCCAGTACTTC. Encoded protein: CASRESGDRVRETQYF.

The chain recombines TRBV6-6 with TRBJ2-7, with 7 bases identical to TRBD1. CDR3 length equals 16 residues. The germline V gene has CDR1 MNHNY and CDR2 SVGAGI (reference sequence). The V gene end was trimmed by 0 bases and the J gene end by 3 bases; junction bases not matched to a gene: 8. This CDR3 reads CASSYSRGGRGYEQYF. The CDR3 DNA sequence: TGTGCCAGCAGTTACTCGAGAGGGGGCAGGGGCTACGAGCAGTACTTC.

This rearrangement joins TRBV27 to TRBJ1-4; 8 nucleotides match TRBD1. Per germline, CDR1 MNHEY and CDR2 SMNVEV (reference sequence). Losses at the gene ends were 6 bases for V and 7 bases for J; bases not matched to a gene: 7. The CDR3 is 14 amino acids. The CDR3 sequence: CASRRTGRTEKLFF. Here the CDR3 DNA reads TGTGCCAGCAGGCGGACAGGGAGGACTGAAAAACTGTTTTTT.

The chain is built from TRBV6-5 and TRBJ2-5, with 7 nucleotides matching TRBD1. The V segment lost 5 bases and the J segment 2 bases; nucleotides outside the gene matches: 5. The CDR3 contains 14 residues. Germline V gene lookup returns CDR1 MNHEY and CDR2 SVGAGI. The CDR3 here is CASSRGTEQETQYF. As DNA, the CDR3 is TGTGCCAGCAGTCGTGGGACAGAGCAAGAGACCCAGTACTTC.

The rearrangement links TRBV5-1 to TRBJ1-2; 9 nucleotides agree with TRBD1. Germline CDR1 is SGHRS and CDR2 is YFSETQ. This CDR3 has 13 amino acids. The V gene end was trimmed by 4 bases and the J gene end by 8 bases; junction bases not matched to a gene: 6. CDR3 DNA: TGCGCCAGCAGCCTCGGGACAGGGTTGGGCTACACCTTC. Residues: CASSLGTGLGYTF.

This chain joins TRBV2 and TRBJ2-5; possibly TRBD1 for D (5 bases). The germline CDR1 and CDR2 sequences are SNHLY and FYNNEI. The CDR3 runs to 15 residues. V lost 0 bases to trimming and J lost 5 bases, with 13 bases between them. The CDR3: CASSEAYRTWETQYF. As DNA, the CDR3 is TGTGCCAGCAGTGAAGCATACAGGACCTGGGAGACCCAGTACTTC.

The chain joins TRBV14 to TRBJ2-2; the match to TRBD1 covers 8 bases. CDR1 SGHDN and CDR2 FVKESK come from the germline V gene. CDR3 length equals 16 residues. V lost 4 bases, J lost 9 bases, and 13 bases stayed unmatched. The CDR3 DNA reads TGTGCCAGCAGCCTCCCTGGACAGGGCCCGCACCGGGAGCTGTTTTTT. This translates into CASSLPGQGPHRELFF.

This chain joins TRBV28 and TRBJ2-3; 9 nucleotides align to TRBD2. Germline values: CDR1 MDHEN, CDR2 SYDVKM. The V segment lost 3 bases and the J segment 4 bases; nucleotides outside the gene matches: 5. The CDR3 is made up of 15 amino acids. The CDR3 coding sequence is TGTGCCAGCAGTTTTTCTAGCGGGACGGCAGATACGCAGTATTTT. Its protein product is CASSFSSGTADTQYF.

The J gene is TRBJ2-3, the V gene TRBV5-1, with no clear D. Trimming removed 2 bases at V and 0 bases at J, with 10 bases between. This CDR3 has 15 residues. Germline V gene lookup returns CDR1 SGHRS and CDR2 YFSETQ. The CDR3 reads CASSLENPSTDTQYF. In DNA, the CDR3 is TGCGCCAGCAGCTTAGAGAATCCGAGCACAGATACGCAGTATTTT.

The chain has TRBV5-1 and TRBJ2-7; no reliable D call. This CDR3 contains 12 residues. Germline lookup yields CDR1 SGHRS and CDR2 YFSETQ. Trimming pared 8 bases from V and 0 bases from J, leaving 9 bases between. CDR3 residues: CARDLSSYEQYF. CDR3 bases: TGCGCCAGAGACCTATCCTCCTACGAGCAGTACTTC.